Listed here are 4 T cell receptor beta chains from one sample, sequenced in a study of OX40 agonist ivuxolimab in advanced cancers. Library preparation used the immunoSEQ multiplex PCR assay. TCRdb took over this immuneACCESS table, retaining in-frame rearrangements with V and J assigned. Such tables are incomplete; in checked studies, under half of the missing clones stem from an unresolved V gene, and the remainder is unexplained. In this sample the table shows fewer than 100,000 clones, around four fifths of which occur a single time. The leading ten clones occupy under 0.8% of the sample. Sequencing used CD4+ or CD8+ T cells sorted from blood, obtained in a trial of the OX40 agonist ivuxolimab. These receptors all stem from an adult with an advanced solid tumor such as melanoma, head and neck, liver or kidney cancer.

The chain combines TRBV2 with TRBJ2-5, with a tentative D call TRBD2 (6 bases). Trimming took 8 bases from V and 0 from J, leaving 16 bases between them. There are 15 residues in the CDR3. The germline gives CDR1 SNHLY, CDR2 FYNNEI. CDR3 in DNA: TGTGCCAGCGAGCCGGGACTCCTTAACCAAGAGACCCAGTACTTC. Protein: CASEPGLLNQETQYF.

The chain couples TRBV7-2 to TRBJ1-4; a weak D match, TRBD1 (6 bases). V was pared by 5 bases and J by 7 bases, with 11 bases between. Germline lookup yields CDR1 SGHTA and CDR2 FQGNSA. The length of the CDR3 is 13 residues. CDR3 sequence reads: CASSPQGREKLFF. CDR3 in DNA: TGTGCCAGCAGCCCTCAGGGGCGTGAAAAACTGTTTTTT.

This chain links TRBV5-6 with TRBJ1-6; 8 bases map to TRBD1. CDR1 is SGHDT and CDR2 is YYEEEE in the germline V gene. Trimming at V came to 2 bases and at J to 12 bases, leaving 10 bases not matched to a gene. The CDR3 consists of 15 residues. CDR3 protein: CASSFLDRDGEPLHF. The CDR3 coding sequence is TGTGCCAGCAGCTTTTTGGACAGGGATGGAGAACCCCTCCACTTT.

In its sample, this clone was seen once. J is TRBJ2-2 and V is TRBV7-2; D perhaps matches TRBD2 (5 bases). The V end was cut by 3 bases, the J end by 6 bases, with 14 bases between. Germline V lookup: CDR1 SGHTA, CDR2 FQGNSA. The CDR3 extends over 15 amino acids. This CDR3 is CASSFLGSGSGELFF. The CDR3, as DNA: TGTGCCAGCAGCTTCTTAGGGAGTGGGTCCGGGGAGCTGTTTTTT.